A single sample is the source of the 17 T cell receptor beta chains below, sequenced in a study of circulating tumor DNA in untreated peripheral T-cell lymphoma. Data came from immunoSEQ multiplex PCR; TCRdb stores just in-frame clones and leaves some out. This sample has around 5,000 clones, with 65% to 70% found just once. The specimen sequenced was tumor tissue. These receptor sequences come from a human donor with peripheral T-cell lymphoma.

The genes are TRBV15 and TRBJ1-3; D perhaps matches TRBD1 (5 bases). Germline CDR1 and CDR2: LNHNV and YYDKDF (reference sequence). The CDR3 has 15 amino acids. The V gene lost 5 bases and the J gene lost 1 base, with 12 bases spanning the gap. The CDR3 coding sequence is TGTGCCACCAGCGCTGGGACCAGGTCTGGAAACACCATATATTTT. Protein: CATSAGTRSGNTIYF.

The J gene is TRBJ1-5, the V gene TRBV1. TRBV1 is marked as a pseudogene. This CDR3 contains 12 residues. CDR3 in DNA: TGCGCCAGCAGCCCGAGCAATCAGCCCCAGCATTTT. Translated, it gives CASSPSNQPQHF.

CDR3 in DNA: TGTGCCAGCAGTCCTGGGGGGGGCGTGTATGGCTACACCTTC. Its protein is CASSPGGGVYGYTF. The rearrangement uses TRBV6-8 and TRBJ1-2, with a possible D match to TRBD1 (6 bases). The V and J ends lost 5 bases and 5 bases respectively, with 15 bases between them. There are 14 residues in the CDR3. In germline, CDR1 is MNHGY, CDR2 SAAAGT.

This clone was picked up one time. The chain is built from TRBV7-6 and TRBJ2-7, with 8 positions matching TRBD1. The junction had 13 bases not matched to a gene; V was cut back by 5 bases and J by 4 bases. The germline V gene has CDR1 SGHVS and CDR2 FNYEAQ. The CDR3 consists of 16 residues. CDR3 DNA: TGTGCCAGCAGCCAATGGATCGGACAGGGATTTTACGAGCAGTACTTC. Protein: CASSQWIGQGFYEQYF.

The chain recombines TRBV5-1 with TRBJ2-1; TRBD2 might be the D (7 bases). The germline V gene encodes CDR1 SGHRS and CDR2 YFSETQ. V dropped 4 bases and J dropped 9 bases, with 23 bases sitting between them. The CDR3 sequence is 16 residues long. DNA of the CDR3: TGCGCCAGCAGCCCCTGGGGGGGCCCGGGAGGACTTGAGCAGTTCTTC. Residues: CASSPWGGPGGLEQFF.

The V and J genes are TRBV7-8 and TRBJ2-3; no clear D. The V gene lost 3 bases and the J gene lost 1 base, with 8 bases spanning the gap. This CDR3 comprises 14 residues. Germline V gene sequence: CDR1 SGHVS, CDR2 FQNEAQ. CDR3 region: CASSLARGTDTQYF. For the CDR3, the DNA is TGTGCCAGCAGCTTGGCCCGCGGCACAGATACGCAGTATTTT.

The V and J genes are TRBV25-1 and TRBJ2-7; a possible D gene is TRBD1 (6 bases). CDR1 and CDR2 from the germline V gene are MGHDK and SYGVNS. The CDR3 is 13 residues long. Trimming left V 4 bases short and J 7 bases short, with 14 bases between. The CDR3 sequence is CASSGRQVQEQYF. For the CDR3, the DNA is TGTGCCAGCAGTGGGAGACAGGTGCAAGAGCAGTACTTC.

In this sample, this clone turned up a few times. The chain employs TRBV11-3 and TRBJ2-3; D is undetermined. Looked up from germline, CDR1 is SGHNT and CDR2 is YENEEA. Deletions cut 5 bases from V and 2 bases from J, with 17 bases between. The CDR3 is 16 amino acids. The CDR3 bases are TGTGCCAGCAGCCCAGCATTCCTGAGCCACACAGATACGCAGTATTTT. Protein sequence: CASSPAFLSHTDTQYF.

The V and J genes are TRBV12-5 and TRBJ1-1, with 8 bases matching TRBD1. The CDR3 loop spans 16 amino acids. Germline loops: CDR1 LGHNT, CDR2 FRNRAP. Trimming took 1 base from V and 0 from J; bases not matched to a gene: 4. The CDR3 DNA reads as TGTGCTAGTGGTTTGGGGACAGGGAGCTTGAACACTGAAGCTTTCTTT. Amino acids: CASGLGTGSLNTEAFF.

V usage is TRBV18 and J usage is TRBJ2-1, with 10 positions matching TRBD1. This CDR3 comprises 15 residues. Germline V gives CDR1 KGHSH, CDR2 LQKENI. V was clipped by 3 bases and J by 9 bases; unmatched bases: 8. This CDR3 is CASSPLRQGAFEQFF. CDR3 nucleotides: TGTGCCAGCTCACCGCTAAGACAGGGGGCTTTTGAGCAGTTCTTC.

The V and J genes are TRBV6-8 and TRBJ2-2; weak D call: TRBD2 (5 bases). Trimming took 6 bases from V and 6 from J, leaving 11 bases between them. The germline gives CDR1 MNHGY, CDR2 SAAAGT. The CDR3 is made up of 13 amino acids. Written as DNA, the CDR3 is TGTGCCAGCAGACTAATAGCGTCCGGGGAGCTGTTTTTT. This encodes CASRLIASGELFF.

The chain employs TRBV30 and TRBJ2-7; 9 bases are shared with TRBD1. Germline CDR1 and CDR2: GTSNPN and SVGIG (reference sequence). V dropped 1 base and J dropped 4; count of bases not matched to a gene: 5. The CDR3 totals 14 residues. This CDR3 is CAWSAGTGMYEQYF. In nucleotides, the CDR3 is TGTGCCTGGAGTGCCGGGACAGGGATGTACGAGCAGTACTTC. The full variable domain, in which reference TRBV30 and TRBJ2-7 provide the parts outside the CDR3, is SQTIHQWPATLVQPVGSPLSLECTVEGTSNPNLYWYRQAAGRGLQLLFYSVGIGQISSEVPQNLSASRPQDRQFILSSKKLLLSDSGFYLCAWSAGTGMYEQYFGPGTRLTVT.

This clone was counted only a few times. CDR3 protein: CASSRPAGGSSYNEQFF. CDR3 in DNA: TGTGCCAGCAGTCGCCCAGCCGGCGGGAGCTCCTACAATGAGCAGTTCTTC. This rearrangement joins TRBV28 to TRBJ2-1; TRBD2 aligns across 7 bases. V lost 5 bases, J lost 0 bases, and 10 bases stayed unmatched. The V gene's germline CDR1 is MDHEN and CDR2 SYDVKM. The CDR3 totals 17 residues.

This clone was detected a few times. The V call is TRBV19, the J call TRBJ1-2; D ambiguous. This CDR3 comprises 15 residues. The V end lost 3 bases, the J end lost 0 bases, and 11 bases lay between the germline ends. Germline values: CDR1 LNHDA, CDR2 SQIVND (reference sequence). The DNA of the CDR3 is TGTGCCAGTAGTATGTCGAGGGCAGCTAACTATGGCTACACCTTC. Translation: CASSMSRAANYGYTF. Using reference TRBV19 and TRBJ1-2 for the parts outside the CDR3, the full variable domain is DGGITQSPKYLFRKEGQNVTLSCEQNLNHDAMYWYRQDPGQGLRLIYYSQIVNDFQKGDIAEGYSVSREKKESFPLTVTSAQKNPTAFYLCASSMSRAANYGYTFGSGTRLTVV.

As DNA, the CDR3 is TGTGCCTGGGAGACGGGGGGCTCTGGAAACACCATATATTTT. Translation gives CAWETGGSGNTIYF. V gene TRBV30 combines with J gene TRBJ1-3; TRBD1 is a possible D gene (5 bases). V dropped 5 bases and J dropped 0 bases, with 11 bases sitting between them. The CDR3 consists of 14 residues. In germline, CDR1 is GTSNPN, CDR2 SVGIG (reference sequence).

The V and J genes are TRBV29-1 and TRBJ2-3; D tentatively fits TRBD1 or TRBD2 (5 bases each). The germline CDR1 and CDR2 sequences are SQVTM and ANQGSEA. The CDR3 runs 14 residues. V was shortened by 3 bases and J by 3 bases, with 13 bases between the two germline ends. The CDR3 sequence is CSVDGAQRTDTQYF. As DNA, the CDR3 is TGCAGCGTTGACGGGGCCCAGAGGACAGATACGCAGTATTTT.

The chain recombines TRBV28 with TRBJ2-7, with 10 bases identical to TRBD1. The CDR3 consists of 16 residues. Germline CDR1 and CDR2: MDHEN and SYDVKM. Trimming removed 7 bases from V and 4 bases from J; junction bases left unmatched: 13. The CDR3 region has the DNA TGTGCCAGCACCTCAACCGGGACAGGGGTGGGATACGAGCAGTACTTC. This gives the protein CASTSTGTGVGYEQYF. Supplemented by reference TRBV28 and TRBJ2-7, the full variable domain reads DVKVTQSSRYLVKRTGEKVFLECVQDMDHENMFWYRQDPGLGLRLIYFSYDVKMKEKGDIPEGYSVSREKKERFSLILESASTNQTSMYLCASTSTGTGVGYEQYFGPGTRLTVT.